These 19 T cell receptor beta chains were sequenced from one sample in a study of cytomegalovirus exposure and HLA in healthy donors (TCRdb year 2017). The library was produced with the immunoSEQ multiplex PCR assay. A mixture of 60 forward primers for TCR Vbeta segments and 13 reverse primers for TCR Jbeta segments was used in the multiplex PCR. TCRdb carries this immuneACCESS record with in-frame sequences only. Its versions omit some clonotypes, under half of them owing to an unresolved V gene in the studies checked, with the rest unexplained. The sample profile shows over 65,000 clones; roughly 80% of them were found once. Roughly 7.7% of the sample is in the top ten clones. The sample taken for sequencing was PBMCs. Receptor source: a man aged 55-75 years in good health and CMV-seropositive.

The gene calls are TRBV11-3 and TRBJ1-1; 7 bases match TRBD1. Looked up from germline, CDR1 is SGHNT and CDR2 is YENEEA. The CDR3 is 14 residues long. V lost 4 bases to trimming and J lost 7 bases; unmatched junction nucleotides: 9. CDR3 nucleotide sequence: TGTGCCAGCAGCTCCGGGACAGCCCGGGGTGAAGCTTTCTTT. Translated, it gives CASSSGTARGEAFF.

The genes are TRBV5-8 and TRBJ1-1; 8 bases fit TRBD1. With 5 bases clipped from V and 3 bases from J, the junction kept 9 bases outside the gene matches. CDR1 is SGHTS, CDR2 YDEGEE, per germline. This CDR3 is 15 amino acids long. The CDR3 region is CASRLIVQGDTEAFF. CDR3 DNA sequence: TGTGCCAGCAGGCTAATTGTACAGGGGGACACTGAAGCTTTCTTT.

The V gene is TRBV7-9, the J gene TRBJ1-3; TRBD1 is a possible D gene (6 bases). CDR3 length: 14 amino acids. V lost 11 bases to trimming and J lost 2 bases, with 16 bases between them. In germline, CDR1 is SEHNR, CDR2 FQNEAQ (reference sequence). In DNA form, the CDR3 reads TGTGCCTCCAATGAGGGGGTTACTGGAAACACCATATATTTT. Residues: CASNEGVTGNTIYF.

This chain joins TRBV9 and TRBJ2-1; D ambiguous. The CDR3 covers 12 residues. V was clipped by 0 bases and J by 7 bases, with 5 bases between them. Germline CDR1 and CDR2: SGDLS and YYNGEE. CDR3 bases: TGTGCCAGCAGCGTAGACAGAAATGAGCAGTTCTTC. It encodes CASSVDRNEQFF.

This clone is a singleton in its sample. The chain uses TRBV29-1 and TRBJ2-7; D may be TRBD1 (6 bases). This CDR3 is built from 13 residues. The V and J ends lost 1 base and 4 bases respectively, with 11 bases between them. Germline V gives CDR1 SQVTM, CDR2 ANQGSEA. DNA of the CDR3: TGCAGCGTTGAAGTACAGGGAGCGTACGAGCAGTACTTC. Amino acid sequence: CSVEVQGAYEQYF.

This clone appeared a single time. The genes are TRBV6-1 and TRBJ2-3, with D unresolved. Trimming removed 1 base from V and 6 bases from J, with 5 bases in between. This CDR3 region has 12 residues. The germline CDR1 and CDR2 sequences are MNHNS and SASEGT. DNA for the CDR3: TGTGCCAGCAGTGAAGTCGGGGATACGCAGTATTTT. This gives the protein CASSEVGDTQYF.

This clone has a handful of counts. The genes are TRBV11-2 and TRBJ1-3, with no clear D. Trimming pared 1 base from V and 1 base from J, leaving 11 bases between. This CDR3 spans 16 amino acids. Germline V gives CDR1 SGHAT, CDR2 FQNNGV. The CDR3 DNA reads TGTGCCAGCAGCTTAGGGGTCAGGCGTTCTGGAAACACCATATATTTT. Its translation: CASSLGVRRSGNTIYF.

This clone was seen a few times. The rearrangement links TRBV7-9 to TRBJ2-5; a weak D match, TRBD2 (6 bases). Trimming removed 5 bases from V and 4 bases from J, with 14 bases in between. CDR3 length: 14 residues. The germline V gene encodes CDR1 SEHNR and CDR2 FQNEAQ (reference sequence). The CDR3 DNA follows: TGTGCCAGCAGCACCAGCGGGTTTGGAGAGACCCAGTACTTC. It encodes CASSTSGFGETQYF.

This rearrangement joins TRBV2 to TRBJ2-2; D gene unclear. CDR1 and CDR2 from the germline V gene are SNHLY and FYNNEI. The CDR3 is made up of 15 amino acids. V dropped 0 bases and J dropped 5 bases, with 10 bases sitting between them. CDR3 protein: CASSEALQNTGELFF. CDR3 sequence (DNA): TGTGCCAGCAGTGAAGCCCTACAGAATACCGGGGAGCTGTTTTTT.

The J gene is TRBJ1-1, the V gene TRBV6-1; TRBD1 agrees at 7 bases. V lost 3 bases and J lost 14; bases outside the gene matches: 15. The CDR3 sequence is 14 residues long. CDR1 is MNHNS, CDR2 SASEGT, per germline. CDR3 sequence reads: CASSEPDRRKMWFF. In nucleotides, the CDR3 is TGTGCCAGCAGTGAGCCGGACAGGAGAAAAATGTGGTTCTTT.

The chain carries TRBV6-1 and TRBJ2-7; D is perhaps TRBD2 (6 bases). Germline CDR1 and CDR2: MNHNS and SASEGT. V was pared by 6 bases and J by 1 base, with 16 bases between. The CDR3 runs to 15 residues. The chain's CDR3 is CASRLSGLTSYEQYF. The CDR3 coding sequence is TGTGCCAGCAGGCTATCGGGACTGACATCCTACGAGCAGTACTTC.

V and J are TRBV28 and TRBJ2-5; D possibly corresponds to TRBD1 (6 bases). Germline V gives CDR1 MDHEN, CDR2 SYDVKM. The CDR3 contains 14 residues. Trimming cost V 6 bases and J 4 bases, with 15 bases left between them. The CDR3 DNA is TGTGCCAGCAGGACGGACAGCCAGGGAGAGACCCAGTACTTC. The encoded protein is CASRTDSQGETQYF.

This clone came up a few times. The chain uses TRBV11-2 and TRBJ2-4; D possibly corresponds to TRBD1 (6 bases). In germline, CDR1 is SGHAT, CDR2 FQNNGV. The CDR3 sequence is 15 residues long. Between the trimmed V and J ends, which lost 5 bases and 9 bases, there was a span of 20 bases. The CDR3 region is CASSLNRGQSSIQYF. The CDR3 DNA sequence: TGTGCCAGCAGCCTAAACCGCGGACAGTCTAGCATTCAGTACTTC.

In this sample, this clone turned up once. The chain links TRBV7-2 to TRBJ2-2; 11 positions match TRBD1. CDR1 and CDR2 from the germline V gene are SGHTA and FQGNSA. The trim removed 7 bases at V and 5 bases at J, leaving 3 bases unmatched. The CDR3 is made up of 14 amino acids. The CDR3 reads CASTGTGGTGELFF. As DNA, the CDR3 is TGTGCCAGCACCGGGACAGGGGGGACCGGGGAGCTGTTTTTT.

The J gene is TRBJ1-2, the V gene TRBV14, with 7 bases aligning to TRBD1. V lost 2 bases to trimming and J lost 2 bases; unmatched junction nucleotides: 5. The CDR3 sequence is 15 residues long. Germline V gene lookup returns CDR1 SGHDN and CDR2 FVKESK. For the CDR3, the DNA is TGTGCCAGCAGCCAAAACACAGGGGCAAACTATGGCTACACCTTC. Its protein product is CASSQNTGANYGYTF.

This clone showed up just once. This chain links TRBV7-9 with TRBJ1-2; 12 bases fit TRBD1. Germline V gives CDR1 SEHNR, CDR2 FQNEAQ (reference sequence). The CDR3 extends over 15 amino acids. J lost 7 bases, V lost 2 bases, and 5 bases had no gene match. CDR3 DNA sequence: TGTGCCAGCAGCTTACAGGGACAGGGGGCGCTTGGCTACACCTTC. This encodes CASSLQGQGALGYTF.

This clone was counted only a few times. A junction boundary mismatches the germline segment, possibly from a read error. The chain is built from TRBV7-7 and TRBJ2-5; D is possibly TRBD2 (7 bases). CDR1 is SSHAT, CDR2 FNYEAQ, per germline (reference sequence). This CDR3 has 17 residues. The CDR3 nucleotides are TGTGCTAGCAGCTTAGGGCGGACGGGGGGCCGGGGAGAGACCCAGTACTTC. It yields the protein CASSLGRTGGRGETQYF.

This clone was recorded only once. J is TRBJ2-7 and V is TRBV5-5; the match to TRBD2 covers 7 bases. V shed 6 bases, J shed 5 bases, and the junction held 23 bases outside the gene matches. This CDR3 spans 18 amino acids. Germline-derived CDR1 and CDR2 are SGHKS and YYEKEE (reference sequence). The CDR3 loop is CASNLGGWSGTVGNEQYF. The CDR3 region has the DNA TGTGCCAGCAATTTGGGAGGGTGGTCAGGGACGGTTGGCAACGAGCAGTACTTC.

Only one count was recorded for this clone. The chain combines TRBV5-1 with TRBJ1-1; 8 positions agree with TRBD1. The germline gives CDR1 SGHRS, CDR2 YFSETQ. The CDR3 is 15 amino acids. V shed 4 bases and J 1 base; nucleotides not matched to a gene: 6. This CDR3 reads CASSLIGQGNTEAFF. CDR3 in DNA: TGCGCCAGCAGCCTTATAGGACAGGGGAACACTGAAGCTTTCTTT.